Listed here are 30 T cell receptor beta chains from one sample, sequenced in a study of cytomegalovirus exposure and HLA in healthy donors. PCR amplification relied on 60 Vbeta primers (plus 13 Jbeta primers). The table came from immunoSEQ multiplex PCR; TCRdb's copy has only in-frame clones and leaves some out. The sample includes approximately 130,000 clones, over 75% of them seen just once. Source material: PBMCs. These receptors were taken from a woman between 18 and 30 years old in good health and CMV-seronegative.

The chain is built from TRBV11-2 and TRBJ1-1; D may be TRBD1 (6 bases). This CDR3 is 13 amino acids long. Deletions cut 5 bases from V and 10 bases from J, with 17 bases between. CDR1 and CDR2 from the germline V gene are SGHAT and FQNNGV. This chain's CDR3 is CASSPNRQAAAFF. For the CDR3, the DNA is TGTGCCAGCAGCCCAAATAGACAGGCAGCAGCTTTCTTT.

This clone has only one observation. This chain connects TRBV30 to TRBJ2-3; D possibly corresponds to TRBD2 (6 bases). Trimming cost V 4 bases and J 6 bases, with 14 bases left between them. CDR1 is GTSNPN, CDR2 SVGIG, per germline (reference sequence). The CDR3 length is 13 residues. In DNA form, the CDR3 reads TGTGCCTGGATTAACTGGGGGGTCGATACGCAGTATTTT. This sequence encodes CAWINWGVDTQYF.

The chain uses TRBV4-1 and TRBJ1-4; 11 nucleotides match TRBD1. CDR3 length: 16 amino acids. Germline V gene lookup returns CDR1 MGHRA and CDR2 YSYEKL. The junction had 2 bases not matched to a gene; V was cut back by 0 bases and J by 5 bases. The CDR3 DNA reads TGCGCCAGCAGCCAAGATGGGACAGGGGGGAATGAAAAACTGTTTTTT. This sequence encodes CASSQDGTGGNEKLFF.

The chain is built from TRBV5-1 and TRBJ1-1, with a tentative D call TRBD1 (5 bases). V dropped 0 bases and J dropped 1 base, with 10 bases sitting between them. This CDR3 contains 15 residues. Germline loops: CDR1 SGHRS, CDR2 YFSETQ. The CDR3 protein is CASSLAREENTEAFF. The CDR3 DNA follows: TGCGCCAGCAGCTTGGCCAGGGAAGAGAACACTGAAGCTTTCTTT.

The chain joins TRBV6-6 to TRBJ2-3, with 10 bases matching TRBD2. There are 16 residues in the CDR3. The V segment lost 6 bases and the J segment 6 bases; nucleotides outside the gene matches: 12. CDR1 is MNHNY and CDR2 is SVGAGI in the germline V gene (reference sequence). Here the CDR3 DNA reads TGTGCCAGCAGACCTAGCGGGAGACGGACGCCCGATACGCAGTATTTT. Translating gives CASRPSGRRTPDTQYF.

This chain joins TRBV6-1 and TRBJ1-1; weak D call: TRBD1 (6 bases). Trimming pared 4 bases from V and 2 bases from J, leaving 17 bases between. The CDR3 loop spans 16 amino acids. CDR1 is MNHNS, CDR2 SASEGT, per germline. CDR3 DNA: TGTGCCAGCAGTGTCACAGGGATCCCCTTTAACACTGAAGCTTTCTTT. Translating it yields CASSVTGIPFNTEAFF.

This clone was observed a few times. This sequence joins TRBV4-2 and TRBJ2-3; tentatively, D is TRBD2 (6 bases). The CDR3 contains 15 residues. Germline CDR1 reads LGHNA; CDR2 reads YNFKEQ. Trimming removed 1 base at V and 2 bases at J, with 10 bases between. The DNA for the CDR3 is TGTGCCAGCAGCCAAGGTAGCGGACACACAGATACGCAGTATTTT. This encodes CASSQGSGHTDTQYF.

This chain joins TRBV18 and TRBJ1-1; D unclear. V gave up 3 bases and J gave up 0 bases, with 8 bases separating them. The germline V gene encodes CDR1 KGHSH and CDR2 LQKENI. The CDR3 loop spans 14 amino acids. The CDR3 region is CASSPARLNTEAFF. The CDR3 coding sequence is TGTGCCAGCTCACCTGCCAGATTGAACACTGAAGCTTTCTTT.

The CDR3 coding sequence is TGTGCCTGGAGTGCCCTGAACACCGGGGAGCTGTTTTTT. It is translated as CAWSALNTGELFF. This sequence joins TRBV30 and TRBJ2-2; D unresolved. This CDR3 region has 13 residues. Germline loops: CDR1 GTSNPN, CDR2 SVGIG (reference sequence). V was cut by 1 base and J by 1 base, with 4 bases left in between.

This chain links TRBV7-9 with TRBJ1-4; TRBD1 agrees at 7 bases. Germline V gives CDR1 SEHNR, CDR2 FQNEAQ (reference sequence). V trimming: 5 bases; J trimming: 0 bases; junction bases outside the gene matches: 9. The CDR3 extends over 17 amino acids. The CDR3 DNA reads as TGTGCCAGCAGCCACCGCAGGGGGTCGGCAACTAATGAAAAACTGTTTTTT. Translating gives CASSHRRGSATNEKLFF.

The chain links TRBV27 to TRBJ1-6, with TRBD1 identical over 7 bases. CDR3 length: 17 amino acids. Trimming removed 1 base from V and 7 bases from J; junction bases left unmatched: 10. CDR1 is MNHEY and CDR2 is SMNVEV in the germline V gene (reference sequence). The CDR3 bases are TGTGCCAGCAGTTTATTGGCTGGGACAGCACCGAATTCACCCCTCCACTTT. Amino acid sequence: CASSLLAGTAPNSPLHF.

In DNA, the CDR3 is TGCGCCAGCAGCTTGGATCCGTTGAGGGAGACCCAGTACTTC. This encodes CASSLDPLRETQYF. The chain uses TRBV5-1 and TRBJ2-5; D unresolved. CDR1 and CDR2 from the germline V gene are SGHRS and YFSETQ. CDR3 length equals 14 residues. With 0 bases removed from V and 5 bases from J, the gap between germline ends came to 11 bases.

This clone came up a few times. The V and J genes are TRBV9 and TRBJ2-3; maybe TRBD2 (6 bases). Trimming removed 3 bases from V and 6 bases from J, with 14 bases in between. There are 14 residues in the CDR3. Germline CDR1 SGDLS, CDR2 YYNGEE. The CDR3 sequence is CASSGGAAGDTQYF. CDR3 sequence (DNA): TGTGCCAGCAGCGGAGGGGCGGCGGGGGATACGCAGTATTTT.

This clone showed up just a few times. The genes are TRBV29-1 and TRBJ2-3, with 10 bases aligning to TRBD1. Germline V gene sequence: CDR1 SQVTM, CDR2 ANQGSEA. The CDR3 runs 15 residues. V trimming: 6 bases; J trimming: 2 bases; junction bases outside the gene matches: 8. The CDR3 reads CSVSRGTGDTDTQYF. In DNA form, the CDR3 reads TGCAGCGTCTCCCGAGGGACAGGGGACACAGATACGCAGTATTTT.

The CDR3 here is CASSLKGVTQNEKLFF. The DNA of the CDR3 is TGTGCCAGCAGTTTGAAGGGAGTTACACAAAATGAAAAACTGTTTTTT. The chain combines TRBV27 with TRBJ1-4; D is uncertain. The CDR3 has 16 residues. V was cut by 3 bases and J by 5 bases, with 16 bases left in between. Germline CDR1 reads MNHEY; CDR2 reads SMNVEV (reference sequence). The full variable domain, with the rest looked up from reference TRBV27 and TRBJ1-4, is EAQVTQNPRYLITVTGKKLTVTCSQNMNHEYMSWYRQDPGLGLRQIYYSMNVEVTDKGDVPEGYKVSRKEKRNFPLILESPSPNQTSLYFCASSLKGVTQNEKLFFGSGTQLSVL.

The chain employs TRBV6-1 and TRBJ1-1; TRBD1 aligns across 9 bases. The junction had 7 bases not matched to a gene; V was cut back by 7 bases and J by 7 bases. CDR1 and CDR2 from the germline V gene are MNHNS and SASEGT. This CDR3 is 13 amino acids long. This CDR3 reads CASMRDRVVEAFF. In DNA form, the CDR3 reads TGTGCCAGCATGCGGGACAGGGTGGTTGAAGCTTTCTTT.

The chain is built from TRBV5-1 and TRBJ1-2, with 7 bases identical to TRBD1. The V gene end was trimmed by 5 bases and the J gene end by 4 bases; junction bases not matched to a gene: 5. This CDR3 has 13 amino acids. Germline values: CDR1 SGHRS, CDR2 YFSETQ. In DNA, the CDR3 is TGCGCCAGCAGTGGAGACAGGGTCTATGGCTACACCTTC. It encodes CASSGDRVYGYTF.

V is TRBV19 and J is TRBJ2-1; maybe TRBD2 (5 bases). The CDR3 is 16 amino acids. Germline lookup yields CDR1 LNHDA and CDR2 SQIVND (reference sequence). V was clipped by 4 bases and J by 1 base, with 14 bases between them. The CDR3 nucleotides are TGTGCCAGTAGTACGGGGTCGGGGTTTTCCTACAATGAGCAGTTCTTC. Translating it yields CASSTGSGFSYNEQFF.

The rearrangement links TRBV18 to TRBJ2-5; a weak D match, TRBD2 (6 bases). The CDR3 is 16 amino acids. The germline V gene encodes CDR1 KGHSH and CDR2 LQKENI. V was pared by 0 bases and J by 0 bases, with 11 bases between. CDR3 coding DNA: TGTGCCAGCTCACCACCGGGGACTCAAGACCAAGAGACCCAGTACTTC. Translated: CASSPPGTQDQETQYF.

The rearrangement links TRBV6-5 to TRBJ2-4, with 7 bases fitting TRBD2. V was clipped by 2 bases and J by 4 bases; unmatched bases: 5. The CDR3 is 15 residues long. CDR1 MNHEY and CDR2 SVGAGI come from the germline V gene. CDR3 in amino acids: CASSYPSSGKNIQYF. In nucleotides, the CDR3 is TGTGCCAGCAGTTACCCCTCTAGCGGAAAAAACATTCAGTACTTC.

The V call is TRBV6-5, the J call TRBJ2-7, with D maybe TRBD2 (6 bases). The germline CDR1 and CDR2 sequences are MNHEY and SVGAGI. The CDR3 runs to 13 residues. V lost 6 bases and J lost 4, with 13 bases in between. Here the CDR3 DNA reads TGTGCCAGCAGCTTAGTAGGAGGGTACGAGCAGTACTTC. Encoded protein: CASSLVGGYEQYF.

In DNA form, the CDR3 reads TGCAGCGTTGAGGTTCGGGGGTCCACAGATACGCAGTATTTT. This codes for CSVEVRGSTDTQYF. The V call is TRBV29-1, the J call TRBJ2-3; D is perhaps TRBD2 (6 bases). Trimming took 3 bases from V and 2 from J, leaving 12 bases between them. From germline, CDR1 is SQVTM and CDR2 ANQGSEA. The CDR3 is 14 residues long.

The CDR3 reads CATRRQGLGEQYF. CDR3 nucleotide sequence: TGTGCCACGAGGCGGCAGGGGCTCGGAGAGCAGTACTTC. The chain carries TRBV6-5 and TRBJ2-7; perhaps TRBD1 as D (6 bases). The CDR3 is 13 amino acids. Germline V CDR1 and CDR2: MNHEY, SVGAGI. V was pared by 10 bases and J by 7 bases, with 20 bases between.

The V call is TRBV19, the J call TRBJ1-2; D unresolved. Per the germline V gene, CDR1 is LNHDA and CDR2 is SQIVND (reference sequence). The CDR3 extends over 11 amino acids. V lost 11 bases, J lost 9 bases, and 16 bases lay in between. The CDR3 loop is CAVSRGLRYTF. In DNA form, the CDR3 reads TGTGCCGTCTCTCGCGGGTTACGCTACACCTTC. Looking up the rest from reference TRBV19 and TRBJ1-2 gives the full variable domain: DGGITQSPKYLFRKEGQNVTLSCEQNLNHDAMYWYRQDPGQGLRLIYYSQIVNDFQKGDIAEGYSVSREKKESFPLTVTSAQKNPTAFYLCAVSRGLRYTFGSGTRLTVV.

This clone was seen a few times. The chain employs TRBV19 and TRBJ1-2; maybe TRBD1 (5 bases). The CDR3 totals 15 residues. Trimming removed 4 bases from V and 5 bases from J, with 17 bases in between. Germline CDR1 is LNHDA and CDR2 is SQIVND (reference sequence). DNA for the CDR3: TGTGCCAGTAGTAAGGGGTGGGGCCCTCATTATGGCTACACCTTC. This codes for CASSKGWGPHYGYTF.

The table lists this clone with a count of one. The rearrangement links TRBV18 to TRBJ2-2; possible D gene TRBD1, 6 bases. CDR1 is KGHSH, CDR2 LQKENI, per germline. This CDR3 is built from 15 residues. The V end was cut by 5 bases, the J end by 4 bases, with 14 bases between. The CDR3 is CASSSLVGATGELFF. In DNA, the CDR3 is TGTGCCAGCTCATCCCTAGTGGGGGCCACCGGGGAGCTGTTTTTT.

V gene TRBV18 combines with J gene TRBJ2-7; TRBD2 aligns across 7 bases. Germline V lookup: CDR1 KGHSH, CDR2 LQKENI. This CDR3 contains 15 residues. V gave up 1 base and J gave up 5 bases; unmatched junction bases: 8. DNA of the CDR3: TGTGCCAGCTCACCACTAGCGGGCGAGGGAAACGAGCAGTACTTC. Translating it yields CASSPLAGEGNEQYF.

The chain employs TRBV5-1 and TRBJ2-1, with 8 nucleotides matching TRBD1. CDR3 size: 11 residues. Germline CDR1 and CDR2: SGHRS and YFSETQ. Trimming removed 2 bases from V and 15 bases from J; junction bases left unmatched: 4. The CDR3 loop reads CASSFQGAWFF. In DNA form, the CDR3 reads TGCGCCAGCAGCTTTCAGGGGGCTTGGTTCTTC.

J is TRBJ2-1 and V is TRBV4-1, with D possibly matching TRBD1 (5 bases). The CDR3 loop spans 16 amino acids. V was pared by 4 bases and J by 3 bases, with 16 bases between. Germline V gene sequence: CDR1 MGHRA, CDR2 YSYEKL. In DNA form, the CDR3 reads TGCGCCAGCAGCCGCCTCCATCAGGGAATCTACAATGAGCAGTTCTTC. It is translated as CASSRLHQGIYNEQFF.

This sequence joins TRBV7-6 and TRBJ2-2, with TRBD2 as a possible D gene (6 bases). The CDR3 has 16 amino acids. The germline V gene has CDR1 SGHVS and CDR2 FNYEAQ. Deletions cut 5 bases from V and 5 bases from J, with 18 bases between. CDR3 protein: CASSRGGIMGTGELFF. CDR3 nucleotides: TGTGCCAGCAGCAGAGGCGGGATAATGGGGACCGGGGAGCTGTTTTTT.